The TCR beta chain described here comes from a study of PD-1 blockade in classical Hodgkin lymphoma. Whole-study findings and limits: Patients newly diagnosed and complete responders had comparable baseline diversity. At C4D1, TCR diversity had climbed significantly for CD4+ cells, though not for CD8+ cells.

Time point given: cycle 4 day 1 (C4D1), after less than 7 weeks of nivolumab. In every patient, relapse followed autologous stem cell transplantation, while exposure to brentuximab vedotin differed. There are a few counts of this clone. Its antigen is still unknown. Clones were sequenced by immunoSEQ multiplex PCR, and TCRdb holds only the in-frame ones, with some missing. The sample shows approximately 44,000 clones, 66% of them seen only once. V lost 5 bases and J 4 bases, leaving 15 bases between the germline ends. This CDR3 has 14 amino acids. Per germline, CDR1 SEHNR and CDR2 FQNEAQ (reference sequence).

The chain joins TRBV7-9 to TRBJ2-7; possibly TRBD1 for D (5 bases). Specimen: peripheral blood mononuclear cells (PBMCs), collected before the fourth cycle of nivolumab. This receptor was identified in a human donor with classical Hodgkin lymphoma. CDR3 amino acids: CASSPPGSVYEQYF. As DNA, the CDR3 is TGTGCCAGCAGCCCCCCAGGGTCTGTTTACGAGCAGTACTTC.